The TCR beta chain under discussion was sequenced for a study of T-cell memory formation after mild COVID-19. Study-level background: Largely, the TCR clusters proved donor specific.

Study-level points and caveats: Day 15 to 85 contracting clones showed balanced CD4/CD8; day 15 to 37 expanders favored CD4+. Researchers found some responding clones in pre-infection memory, a sign that cross-reactive memory joined.

Germline CDR1 is DFQATT and CDR2 is SNEGSKA (reference sequence). After removal of 6 bases from V and 7 bases from J, the junction contained 13 bases not matched to a gene. The CDR3 extends over 15 amino acids. One entry per CDR3 protein results from TCRdb running MiXCR on the 5' RACE reads. The sample lists roughly 29,000 distinct CDR3 sequences; 6% to 9.5% were seen once. This clonotype is categorized as medium-sized (0.01 to 0.1%). Its antigen is as yet unknown. The sample consisted of PBMCs or a T cell subset sorted from them (not recorded which). The gene calls are TRBV20-1 and TRBJ1-4; 8 positions match TRBD1. The sequence was collected from an adult woman who had mild COVID-19 (a few samples of this study predate the infection). Cell type and time point are not known. CDR3 region: CSAQDRTGSSEKLFF. The CDR3 DNA is TGCAGTGCCCAAGATAGGACAGGGTCGAGTGAAAAACTGTTTTTT.